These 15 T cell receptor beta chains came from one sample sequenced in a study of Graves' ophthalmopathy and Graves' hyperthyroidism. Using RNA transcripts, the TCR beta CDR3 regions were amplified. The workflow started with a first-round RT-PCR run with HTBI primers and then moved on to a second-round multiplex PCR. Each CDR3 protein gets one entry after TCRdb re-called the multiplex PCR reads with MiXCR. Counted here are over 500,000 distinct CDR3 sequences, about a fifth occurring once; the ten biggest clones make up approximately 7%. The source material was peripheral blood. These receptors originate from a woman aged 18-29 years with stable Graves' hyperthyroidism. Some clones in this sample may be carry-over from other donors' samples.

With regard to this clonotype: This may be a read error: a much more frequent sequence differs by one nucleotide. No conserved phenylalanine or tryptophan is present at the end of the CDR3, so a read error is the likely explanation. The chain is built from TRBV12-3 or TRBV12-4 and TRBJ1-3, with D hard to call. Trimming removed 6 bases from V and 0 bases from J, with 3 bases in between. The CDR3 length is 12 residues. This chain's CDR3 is CASRLSGNTIYL. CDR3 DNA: TGTGCCAGCAGGCTCTCTGGAAACACCATATATTTG.

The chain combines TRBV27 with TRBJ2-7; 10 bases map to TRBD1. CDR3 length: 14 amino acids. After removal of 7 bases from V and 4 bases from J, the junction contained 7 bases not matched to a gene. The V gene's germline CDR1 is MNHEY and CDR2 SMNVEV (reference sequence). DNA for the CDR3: TGTGCCAGCACCGGGACAGGGGAATTTTACGAGCAGTACTTC. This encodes CASTGTGEFYEQYF.

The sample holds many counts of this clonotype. The CDR3 nucleotides are TGTGCCAGCAGTTTACAAAACTATGGCTACACCTTC. Translated, it gives CASSLQNYGYTF. The rearrangement uses TRBV28 and TRBJ1-2, with D uncertain. The CDR3 contains 12 residues. Germline CDR1 reads MDHEN; CDR2 reads SYDVKM. V was shortened by 2 bases and J by 2 bases, with 3 bases between the two germline ends.

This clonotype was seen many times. The CDR3 spells CASKGGGSNQPQHF. As DNA, the CDR3 is TGTGCCAGTAAAGGGGGGGGGAGCAATCAGCCCCAGCATTTT. J is TRBJ1-5 and V is TRBV19, with D perhaps TRBD1 (6 bases). CDR3 length: 14 amino acids. Germline V lookup: CDR1 LNHDA, CDR2 SQIVND (reference sequence). The V and J ends lost 7 bases and 1 base respectively, with 11 bases between them. Full variable domain (outside the CDR3, taken from reference TRBV19 and TRBJ1-5): DGGITQSPKYLFRKEGQNVTLSCEQNLNHDAMYWYRQDPGQGLRLIYYSQIVNDFQKGDIAEGYSVSREKKESFPLTVTSAQKNPTAFYLCASKGGGSNQPQHFGDGTRLSIL.

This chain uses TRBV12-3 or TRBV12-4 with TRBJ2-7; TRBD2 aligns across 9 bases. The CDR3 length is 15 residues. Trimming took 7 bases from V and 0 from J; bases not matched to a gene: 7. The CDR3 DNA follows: TGTGCCAGCACCCGCGGGGGGGGGATCTCCTACGAGCAGTACTTC. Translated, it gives CASTRGGGISYEQYF.

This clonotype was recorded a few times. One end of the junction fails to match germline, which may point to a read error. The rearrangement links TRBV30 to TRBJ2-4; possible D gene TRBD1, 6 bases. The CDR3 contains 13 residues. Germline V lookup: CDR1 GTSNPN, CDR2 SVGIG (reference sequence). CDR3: CAWNGGQGHIKYF. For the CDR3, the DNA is TGTGCTTGGAATGGTGGCCAGGGACACATTAAGTACTTC. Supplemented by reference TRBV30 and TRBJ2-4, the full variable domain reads SQTIHQWPATLVQPVGSPLSLECTVEGTSNPNLYWYRQAAGRGLQLLFYSVGIGQISSEVPQNLSASRPQDRQFILSSKKLLLSDSGFYLCAWNGGQGHIKYFGAGTRLSVL.

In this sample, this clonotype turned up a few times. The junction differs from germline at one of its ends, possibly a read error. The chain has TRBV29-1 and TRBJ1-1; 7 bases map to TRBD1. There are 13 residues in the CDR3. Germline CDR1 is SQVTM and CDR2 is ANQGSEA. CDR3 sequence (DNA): TGCAGCGCAACAGGGGATTTGTTAACTGAAGCTTGCTTT. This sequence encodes CSATGDLLTEACF.

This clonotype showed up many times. CDR3 in amino acids: CASSPPIASETQYF. The CDR3 bases are TGTGCCAGCTCACCACCAATAGCGTCAGAGACCCAGTACTTC. The chain joins TRBV18 to TRBJ2-5, with D perhaps matching TRBD2 (5 bases). This CDR3 comprises 14 residues. V lost 0 bases and J lost 4, with 9 bases in between. CDR1 and CDR2 (germline): KGHSH, LQKENI.

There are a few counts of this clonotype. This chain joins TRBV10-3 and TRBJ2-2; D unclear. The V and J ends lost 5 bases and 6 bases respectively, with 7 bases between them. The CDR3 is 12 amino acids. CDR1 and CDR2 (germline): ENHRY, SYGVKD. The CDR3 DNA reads TGTGCCATCAGTCCATTATCCGGGGAGCTGTTTTTT. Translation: CAISPLSGELFF.

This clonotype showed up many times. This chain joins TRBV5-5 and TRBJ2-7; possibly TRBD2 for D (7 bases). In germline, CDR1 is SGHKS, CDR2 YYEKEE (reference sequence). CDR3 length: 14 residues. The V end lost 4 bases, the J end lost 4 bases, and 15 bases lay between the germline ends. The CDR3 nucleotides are TGTGCCAGCAGCGGGGACTACAGGGCATACGAGCAGTACTTC. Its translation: CASSGDYRAYEQYF.

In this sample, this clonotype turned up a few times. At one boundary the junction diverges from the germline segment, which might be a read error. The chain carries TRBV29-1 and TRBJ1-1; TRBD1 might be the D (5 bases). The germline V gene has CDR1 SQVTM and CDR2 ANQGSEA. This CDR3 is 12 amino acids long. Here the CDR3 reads CSPEGQNPEACF. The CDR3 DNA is TGCAGCCCCGAGGGGCAGAACCCTGAAGCTTGCTTT.

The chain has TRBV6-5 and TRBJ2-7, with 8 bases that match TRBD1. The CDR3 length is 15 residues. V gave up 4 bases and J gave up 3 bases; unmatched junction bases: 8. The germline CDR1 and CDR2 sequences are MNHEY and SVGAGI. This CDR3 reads CASSSDPGQVYEQYF. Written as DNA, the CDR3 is TGTGCCAGCAGTTCCGATCCGGGACAGGTCTACGAGCAGTACTTC.

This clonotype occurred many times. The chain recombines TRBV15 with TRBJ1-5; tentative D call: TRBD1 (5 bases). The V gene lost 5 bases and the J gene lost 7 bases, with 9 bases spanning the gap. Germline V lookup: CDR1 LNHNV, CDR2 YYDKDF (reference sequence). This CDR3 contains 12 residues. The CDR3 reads CATSQGEQPQHF. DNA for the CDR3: TGTGCCACCAGCCAGGGTGAACAGCCCCAGCATTTT. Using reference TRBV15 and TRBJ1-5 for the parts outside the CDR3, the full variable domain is DAMVIQNPRYQVTQFGKPVTLSCSQTLNHNVMYWYQQKSSQAPKLLFHYYDKDFNNEADTPDNFQSRRPNTSFCFLDIRSPGLGDTAMYLCATSQGEQPQHFGDGTRLSIL.

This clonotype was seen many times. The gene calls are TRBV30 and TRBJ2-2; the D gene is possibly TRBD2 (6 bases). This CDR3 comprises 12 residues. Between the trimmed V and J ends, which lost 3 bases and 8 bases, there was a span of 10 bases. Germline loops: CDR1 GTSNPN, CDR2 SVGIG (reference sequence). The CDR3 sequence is CAWSDSGGELFF. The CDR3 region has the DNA TGTGCCTGGAGCGACAGCGGGGGGGAGCTGTTTTTT.

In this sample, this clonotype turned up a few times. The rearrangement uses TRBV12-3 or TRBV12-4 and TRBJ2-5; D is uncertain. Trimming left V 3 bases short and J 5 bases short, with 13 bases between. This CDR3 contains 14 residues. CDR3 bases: TGTGCCAGCAGTTTCCGCCCAGGTTGGGAGACCCAGTACTTC. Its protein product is CASSFRPGWETQYF.